This T cell receptor beta chain emerged from a study of cytotoxic CD8 clonotypes in ibrutinib-treated CLL. Findings and caveats of the study: Public clonotypes, found uncommonly, either contracted or stayed stable on treatment.

A remark on this clone: What it binds is not known. The same CDR3 arises from other DNA sequences in this sample as well.

Trimming removed 4 bases at V and 4 bases at J, with 8 bases between. This CDR3 has 12 residues. The germline V gene has CDR1 SEHNR and CDR2 FQNEAQ (reference sequence). This table comes from immunoSEQ multiplex PCR, and its TCRdb copy is limited to in-frame clones, with some not included. Of some 140,000 clones listed, 85% to 95% are singletons. The sample consisted of PBMCs, taken after 12 months of ibrutinib treatment. The sequence was collected from a human donor with chronic lymphocytic leukemia. This sequence joins TRBV7-9 and TRBJ2-7, with unresolved D. The CDR3 bases are TGTGCCAGCAGCTCCGCGCGGTACGAGCAGTACTTC. It translates to CASSSARYEQYF.